This TCR beta chain was identified in a study of OX40 agonist ivuxolimab in advanced cancers. Study overall: Given to patients was ivuxolimab, an agonistic anti-OX40 (CD134) antibody.

Systemic immunosuppression or a history of autoimmune disease excluded patients. With V trimmed by 6 bases and J by 3 bases, 5 bases remained unmatched. CDR1 is MNHEY, CDR2 SMNVEV, per germline (reference sequence). The CDR3 runs 14 residues. The assay was immunoSEQ multiplex PCR, and TCRdb's table has in-frame clones only and misses some. The sample records fewer than 100,000 clones, around 80% being singletons. This chain links TRBV27 with TRBJ2-7, with 10 bases that match TRBD1. This specimen was CD4+ or CD8+ T cells sorted from blood, taken in a trial of the OX40 agonist ivuxolimab. This TCR was sampled from an adult with an advanced solid tumor such as melanoma, head and neck, liver or kidney cancer. As DNA, the CDR3 is TGTGCCAGCAGATCGGACAGGGGGGTCTACGAGCAGTACTTC. Residues: CASRSDRGVYEQYF.